This entry lists 6 T cell receptor beta chains sequenced from one sample in a study of blood T cell repertoires in COVID-19. Assay: immunoSEQ multiplex PCR; the TCRdb copy retains only in-frame clones and omits some. The profile shows about 310,000 clones, around 86% of them singletons. The material sequenced was peripheral blood. The receptors derive from a man between 45 and 60 years old with active or convalescent COVID-19.

This sequence joins TRBV7-2 and TRBJ2-2; 9 nucleotides agree with TRBD1. V dropped 3 bases and J dropped 3; count of bases not matched to a gene: 2. The CDR3 runs 15 residues. CDR1 is SGHTA and CDR2 is FQGNSA in the germline V gene. The chain's CDR3 is CASSLRTGDTGELFF. The CDR3 DNA is TGTGCCAGCAGCTTGCGGACAGGGGACACCGGGGAGCTGTTTTTT.

The chain carries TRBV7-2 and TRBJ1-2; D may be TRBD1 (6 bases). This CDR3 spans 14 amino acids. V shed 2 bases and J shed 5 bases, with 12 bases lying between them. Germline V gene data show CDR1 as SGHTA and CDR2 as FQGNSA. The CDR3 bases are TGTGCCAGCAGCTTATTGGGGGCGCAGTATGGCTACACCTTC. It translates to CASSLLGAQYGYTF. The full variable domain, rest sourced from reference TRBV7-2 and TRBJ1-2, is GAGVSQSPSNKVTEKGKDVELRCDPISGHTALYWYRQSLGQGLEFLIYFQGNSAPDKSGLPSDRFSAERTGGSVSTLTIQRTQQEDSAVYLCASSLLGAQYGYTFGSGTRLTVV.

The chain recombines TRBV7-3 with TRBJ2-1, with 10 positions matching TRBD2. V gave up 5 bases and J gave up 3 bases; unmatched junction bases: 1. The CDR3 consists of 14 residues. CDR1 SGHTA and CDR2 FQGTGA come from the germline V gene. CDR3 in DNA: TGTGCCAGCAGCACTAGCGGGGACTACAATGAGCAGTTCTTC. Translating it yields CASSTSGDYNEQFF. Full variable domain (remainder filled in from reference TRBV7-3 and TRBJ2-1): GAGVSQTPSNKVTEKGKYVELRCDPISGHTALYWYRQSLGQGPEFLIYFQGTGAADDSGLPNDRFFAVRPEGSVSTLKIQRTERGDSAVYLCASSTSGDYNEQFFGPGTRLTVL.

The chain joins TRBV5-1 to TRBJ2-1; 12 bases are a match to TRBD2. After removal of 4 bases from V and 3 bases from J, the junction contained 5 bases not matched to a gene. This CDR3 comprises 16 residues. Germline assignment: CDR1 SGHRS and CDR2 YFSETQ. The CDR3 spells CASSPQGLAGYNEQFF. The CDR3 DNA sequence: TGCGCCAGCAGCCCTCAGGGACTAGCGGGCTACAATGAGCAGTTCTTC.

The rearrangement links TRBV6-1 to TRBJ1-6, with D perhaps matching TRBD1 (6 bases). CDR1 and CDR2 (germline): MNHNS, SASEGT. CDR3 length equals 18 residues. V was shortened by 4 bases and J by 7 bases, with 23 bases between the two germline ends. The CDR3 region has the DNA TGTGCCAGCAGTGGGGGTTCAGGGGTGAATGTTGGAAATTCACCCCTCCACTTT. Its protein is CASSGGSGVNVGNSPLHF.

This sequence joins TRBV6-5 and TRBJ1-4; D call uncertain. Looked up from germline, CDR1 is MNHEY and CDR2 is SVGAGI. V lost 6 bases and J 4 bases, leaving 9 bases between the germline ends. The length of the CDR3 is 13 residues. CDR3 bases: TGTGCCAGCAGCCGAACAGTTAATGAAAAACTGTTTTTT. Protein: CASSRTVNEKLFF.